The 18 T cell receptor beta chains reported below all come from one sample, sequenced in a study of cytomegalovirus exposure and HLA in healthy donors. Researchers ran the PCR with 60 Vbeta and 13 Jbeta primers. Sequenced by immunoSEQ multiplex PCR; TCRdb stores in-frame clones only, minus some. The data hold fewer than 200,000 clones, with roughly 79% observed a single time. Sequenced: PBMCs. The receptor set was obtained from a man under 40 in good health and CMV-seronegative.

The chain has TRBV7-2 and TRBJ1-1; D gene ambiguous. The germline CDR1 and CDR2 sequences are SGHTA and FQGNSA. The V end lost 2 bases, the J end lost 11 bases, and 9 bases lay between the germline ends. The CDR3 is 11 amino acids. The CDR3 loop reads CASSLMRAAFF. For the CDR3, the DNA is TGTGCCAGCAGCTTAATGAGGGCTGCTTTCTTT.

This clone was seen once. The chain employs TRBV10-1 and TRBJ1-1; D not certain. There are 13 residues in the CDR3. Germline loops: CDR1 WNHNN, CDR2 SYGVQD (reference sequence). Trimming took off 6 bases at V and 5 bases at J, with 13 bases between the two ends. In nucleotides, the CDR3 is TGCGCCAGCAGGAGGGAGGCAACGACTGAAGCTTTCTTT. Protein sequence: CASRREATTEAFF.

Worth noting for this clone: This is likely a read error, given that the CDR3 carries no conserved phenylalanine or tryptophan at its end. The J gene is TRBJ2-3, the V gene TRBV2, with 7 bases matching TRBD2. Germline loops: CDR1 SNHLY, CDR2 FYNNEI. V lost 6 bases to trimming and J lost 4 bases; unmatched junction nucleotides: 10. The CDR3 is 15 amino acids. Here the CDR3 DNA reads TGTGCCAGCAGCGTAATCGAGCGGGGTTCAGATACGCAGTATCTT. It codes for CASSVIERGSDTQYL.

For this clone: The junction and the germline gene differ at one end; a read error may be behind it. This rearrangement joins TRBV7-3 to TRBJ2-5, with a tentative D call TRBD2 (6 bases). Germline V CDR1 and CDR2: SGHTA, FQGTGA. CDR3 size: 14 residues. CDR3 protein: CASSLDGGAETQYF. The CDR3 coding sequence is TGTGCCAGCAGCTTGGACGGCGGGGCAGAGACCCAATACTTC.

This clone was seen just once. The chain has TRBV5-1 and TRBJ1-1, with 10 bases matching TRBD1. Germline CDR1 and CDR2: SGHRS and YFSETQ. This CDR3 is 16 amino acids long. V trimming: 3 bases; J trimming: 5 bases; junction bases outside the gene matches: 10. The CDR3 nucleotides read TGCGCCAGCAGCTACGACCGGGACAGGGGATGGACTGAAGCTTTCTTT. Amino acids: CASSYDRDRGWTEAFF.

The gene calls are TRBV28 and TRBJ2-1; unclear D gene. Germline CDR1 and CDR2: MDHEN and SYDVKM. The V end was cut by 10 bases, the J end by 0 bases, with 13 bases between. This CDR3 is 14 amino acids long. The CDR3: CATRGYSSYNEQFF. The CDR3 bases are TGTGCCACCCGAGGCTACTCCTCCTACAATGAGCAGTTCTTC.

The chain uses TRBV6-1 and TRBJ2-7; 8 bases match TRBD1. The CDR3 runs to 15 residues. V was pared by 0 bases and J by 2 bases, with 3 bases of the junction left unmatched. CDR1 MNHNS and CDR2 SASEGT come from the germline V gene. CDR3 sequence: CASSEASGGAYEQYF. The CDR3 bases are TGTGCCAGCAGTGAAGCATCAGGGGGCGCCTACGAGCAGTACTTC.

The CDR3 here is CAWTPGEGLGEAFF. Here the CDR3 DNA reads TGTGCCTGGACGCCAGGAGAGGGTTTAGGTGAAGCTTTCTTT. The chain uses TRBV30 and TRBJ1-1; D is ambiguous. The CDR3 sequence is 14 residues long. V dropped 4 bases and J dropped 7 bases, with 19 bases sitting between them. Per the germline V gene, CDR1 is GTSNPN and CDR2 is SVGIG (reference sequence).

The rearrangement uses TRBV10-1 and TRBJ2-1, with D tentatively TRBD2 (6 bases). This CDR3 has 14 amino acids. The germline CDR1 and CDR2 sequences are WNHNN and SYGVQD (reference sequence). Trimming removed 0 bases from V and 8 bases from J, with 11 bases in between. CDR3 sequence (DNA): TGCGCCAGCAGTGAGTCTCCCGCGGGATATGAGCAGTTCTTC. Translation gives CASSESPAGYEQFF.

The chain has TRBV9 and TRBJ2-3, with D hard to call. V was shortened by 0 bases and J by 2 bases, with 7 bases between the two germline ends. In germline, CDR1 is SGDLS, CDR2 YYNGEE. The CDR3 has 14 residues. CDR3 sequence (DNA): TGTGCCAGCAGCGTAGAGGTAGCCACAGATACGCAGTATTTT. Encoded protein: CASSVEVATDTQYF. Full variable domain (outside the CDR3, taken from reference TRBV9 and TRBJ2-3): DSGVTQTPKHLITATGQRVTLRCSPRSGDLSVYWYQQSLDQGLQFLIQYYNGEERAKGNILERFSAQQFPDLHSELNLSSLELGDSALYFCASSVEVATDTQYFGPGTRLTVL.

Only a few counts were recorded for this clone. The V and J genes are TRBV7-8 and TRBJ2-7, with 7 nucleotides matching TRBD2. The V and J ends lost 4 bases and 3 bases, in that order; junction bases with no gene match: 6. Germline-derived CDR1 and CDR2 are SGHVS and FQNEAQ. The CDR3 has 14 amino acids. The CDR3 nucleotides are TGTGCCAGCAGCTCCGGACTAGATGGCTACGAGCAGTACTTC. This gives the protein CASSSGLDGYEQYF.

The chain is built from TRBV6-6 and TRBJ2-7, with 7 positions matching TRBD2. The V segment lost 7 bases and the J segment 3 bases; nucleotides outside the gene matches: 9. This CDR3 region has 14 residues. Germline loops: CDR1 MNHNY, CDR2 SVGAGI (reference sequence). The CDR3 nucleotides read TGTGCCAGCAACCCGAGCGGGGAGCACTACGAGCAGTACTTC. It is translated as CASNPSGEHYEQYF.

The chain has TRBV11-3 and TRBJ2-7, with D possibly being TRBD1 (6 bases). In germline, CDR1 is SGHNT, CDR2 YENEEA. The CDR3 spans 16 residues. V lost 3 bases to trimming and J lost 2 bases, with 17 bases between them. The CDR3 region has the DNA TGTGCCAGCAGCTTCGCCTCGACAGGAGCCGCCTACGAGCAGTACTTC. This gives the protein CASSFASTGAAYEQYF.

This chain joins TRBV5-1 and TRBJ1-6; D unresolved. Germline V gene sequence: CDR1 SGHRS, CDR2 YFSETQ. The germline V and J ends were trimmed by 5 bases and 0 bases, with 6 bases remaining between them. This CDR3 is built from 14 residues. CDR3 protein: CASSRSSYNSPLHF. The CDR3 region has the DNA TGCGCCAGCAGTAGGAGCTCCTATAATTCACCCCTCCACTTT.

Note on this clone: This sample also contains other DNA sequences that code for the same CDR3. The chain carries TRBV9 and TRBJ2-3; 8 nucleotides align to TRBD1. Germline values: CDR1 SGDLS, CDR2 YYNGEE. This CDR3 is built from 15 residues. The ends lost 6 bases at V and 0 bases at J; junction bases unmatched: 6. The CDR3 DNA reads TGTGCCAGCACCCTACAGGGGGTTAGCACAGATACGCAGTATTTT. It encodes CASTLQGVSTDTQYF.

Worth noting for this clone: This specimen includes other DNA sequences encoding the same CDR3. The chain has TRBV7-8 and TRBJ2-7; D not resolved. CDR1 is SGHVS, CDR2 FQNEAQ, per germline. V lost 4 bases and J 4 bases, leaving 5 bases between the germline ends. CDR3 size: 11 residues. The CDR3 bases are TGTGCCAGCAGCTCCCTATACGAGCAGTACTTC. Amino acid sequence: CASSSLYEQYF. Full variable domain (outside the CDR3, taken from reference TRBV7-8 and TRBJ2-7): GAGVSQSPRYKVAKRGQDVALRCDPISGHVSLFWYQQALGQGPEFLTYFQNEAQLDKSGLPSDRFFAERPEGSVSTLKIQRTQQEDSAVYLCASSSLYEQYFGPGTRLTVT.

V is TRBV19 and J is TRBJ1-5; maybe TRBD1 (6 bases). Germline V CDR1 and CDR2: LNHDA, SQIVND (reference sequence). Trimming pared 5 bases from V and 1 base from J, leaving 15 bases between. This CDR3 is built from 16 residues. CDR3 DNA sequence: TGTGCCAGTAGTGTTATGGACAGCCTAAGCAATCAGCCCCAGCATTTT. It encodes CASSVMDSLSNQPQHF.

V is TRBV28 and J is TRBJ2-5, with 8 bases matching TRBD1. Losses at the gene ends were 5 bases for V and 2 bases for J; bases not matched to a gene: 13. The CDR3 totals 17 residues. Germline V CDR1 and CDR2: MDHEN, SYDVKM. CDR3 sequence reads: CASSPIRTGRQQETQYF. CDR3 nucleotides: TGTGCCAGCAGTCCCATACGGACAGGGAGGCAGCAAGAGACCCAGTACTTC.